Below are 22 T cell receptor beta chains sequenced from a single sample in a study of cytomegalovirus exposure and HLA in healthy donors. The PCR used 60 Vbeta and 13 Jbeta primers. The protocol was immunoSEQ multiplex PCR, while the TCRdb copy is restricted to in-frame clones and leaves out a portion. This table has fewer than 110,000 clones, roughly four fifths appearing once. The sequencing input was PBMCs. The receptors originated from a man aged 50-59 years in good health and CMV-seronegative.

The V gene is TRBV5-4, the J gene TRBJ2-2, with 12 positions matching TRBD1. This CDR3 spans 18 amino acids. The germline V gene has CDR1 SGHNT and CDR2 YYREEE (reference sequence). J lost 4 bases, V lost 0 bases, and 7 bases had no gene match. CDR3 coding DNA: TGTGCCAGCAGCTTGGTCCGGGACAGGGGGCCGGGCACCGGGGAGCTGTTTTTT. Translated, it gives CASSLVRDRGPGTGELFF. The whole variable domain, filled in from reference TRBV5-4 and TRBJ2-2, reads ETGVTQSPTHLIKTRGQQVTLRCSSQSGHNTVSWYQQALGQGPQFIFQYYREEENGRGNFPPRFSGLQFPNYSSELNVNALELDDSALYLCASSLVRDRGPGTGELFFGEGSRLTVL.

This clone was seen only a few times. The chain employs TRBV4-1 and TRBJ1-1; 9 bases agree with TRBD1. This CDR3 has 18 residues. Losses at the gene ends were 0 bases for V and 6 bases for J; bases not matched to a gene: 14. Germline CDR1 reads MGHRA; CDR2 reads YSYEKL. The CDR3 spells CASSQDPPEDRGRAEAFF. The CDR3, as DNA: TGCGCCAGCAGCCAAGATCCCCCCGAAGACAGGGGGAGGGCTGAAGCTTTCTTT.

Worth noting for this clone: The germline gene is not matched at one end of the junction; a read error may be the cause. The CDR3 reads CAASRGGRSEAFF. The CDR3, as DNA: TGTGCCGCCAGTCGGGGGGGGAGGTCTGAAGCTTTCTTT. The chain has TRBV15 and TRBJ1-1, with a possible D match to TRBD1 (5 bases). The germline V gene has CDR1 LNHNV and CDR2 YYDKDF (reference sequence). The CDR3 spans 13 residues. Filled out from reference TRBV15 and TRBJ1-1, the complete variable domain reads DAMVIQNPRYQVTQFGKPVTLSCSQTLNHNVMYWYQQKSSQAPKLLFHYYDKDFNNEADTPDNFQSRRPNTSFCFLDIRSPGLGDTAMYLCAASRGGRSEAFFGQGTRLTVV.

The V call is TRBV5-1, the J call TRBJ1-1; tentative D call: TRBD1 (6 bases). The CDR3 length is 15 residues. From germline, CDR1 is SGHRS and CDR2 YFSETQ. Trimming removed 3 bases from V and 3 bases from J, with 15 bases in between. In nucleotides, the CDR3 is TGCGCCAGCAGCTCAATCAGGGGAGGGGACACTGAAGCTTTCTTT. Amino acids: CASSSIRGGDTEAFF.

The J gene is TRBJ2-2, the V gene TRBV9; 13 nucleotides match TRBD2. The CDR3 consists of 18 residues. CDR1 is SGDLS, CDR2 YYNGEE, per germline. V lost 3 bases to trimming and J lost 4 bases; unmatched junction nucleotides: 9. The CDR3, as DNA: TGTGCCAGCAGCGAGCCCTTTGGACTAGCGGGGGTCACCGGGGAGCTGTTTTTT. It encodes CASSEPFGLAGVTGELFF.

The CDR3 is CASSVRGSDRGEKLFF. DNA of the CDR3: TGTGCCAGCAGCGTTCGAGGATCAGACAGGGGGGAAAAACTGTTTTTT. The chain employs TRBV2 and TRBJ1-4; 9 nucleotides align to TRBD1. V dropped 6 bases and J dropped 8; count of bases not matched to a gene: 13. Per the germline V gene, CDR1 is SNHLY and CDR2 is FYNNEI. The length of the CDR3 is 16 residues.

The chain combines TRBV6-1 with TRBJ1-2, with D possibly TRBD1 on 5 matching bases. The V gene's germline CDR1 is MNHNS and CDR2 SASEGT. The CDR3 is made up of 14 amino acids. The germline V and J ends were trimmed by 8 bases and 2 bases, with 15 bases remaining between them. Here the CDR3 DNA reads TGTGCCAGCCAGGGCGGGAGCACCAACTATGGCTACACCTTC. Translated: CASQGGSTNYGYTF.

The V call is TRBV7-9, the J call TRBJ2-1; TRBD2 matches 7 bases. The V gene end was trimmed by 5 bases and the J gene end by 4 bases; junction bases not matched to a gene: 11. Germline loops: CDR1 SEHNR, CDR2 FQNEAQ (reference sequence). The CDR3 totals 16 residues. CDR3 sequence reads: CASSPLSGDWYNEQFF. In DNA form, the CDR3 reads TGTGCCAGCAGCCCCCTGAGCGGGGACTGGTACAATGAGCAGTTCTTC.

This chain links TRBV25-1 with TRBJ2-3, with 7 bases identical to TRBD2. The CDR3 has 16 residues. The germline V gene has CDR1 MGHDK and CDR2 SYGVNS. The ends lost 6 bases at V and 2 bases at J; junction bases unmatched: 11. The chain's CDR3 is CASSPKGLTHTDTQYF. The DNA of the CDR3 is TGTGCCAGCAGCCCCAAGGGACTAACCCACACAGATACGCAGTATTTT.

A remark on this clone: An end of the junction does not agree with germline; a read error may underlie this. This chain connects TRBV6-4 to TRBJ1-5; no reliable D call. Germline values: CDR1 MRHNA, CDR2 SNTAGT. The CDR3 loop spans 15 amino acids. In nucleotides, the CDR3 is TGTGCCGGCAGCCCCGGTCCCGATAGCAATCAGCCCCAGCATTTT. It translates to CAGSPGPDSNQPQHF.

This rearrangement joins TRBV18 to TRBJ1-1, with D possibly matching TRBD1 (6 bases). Trimming took 5 bases from V and 6 from J, leaving 16 bases between them. CDR3 length equals 14 residues. From germline, CDR1 is KGHSH and CDR2 LQKENI. CDR3 in DNA: TGTGCCAGCTCATCTCAAACAGGGTTGTCTGAAGCTTTCTTT. Its protein is CASSSQTGLSEAFF.

The rearrangement uses TRBV5-1 and TRBJ1-1; no clear D. This CDR3 is built from 16 residues. Germline CDR1 reads SGHRS; CDR2 reads YFSETQ. V was trimmed by 0 bases and J by 0 bases, leaving 12 bases between them. CDR3 nucleotide sequence: TGCGCCAGCAGCTTGGAGGCGGTACATATGAACACTGAAGCTTTCTTT. This encodes CASSLEAVHMNTEAFF.

The CDR3 loop reads CASSYRPQGEYGYTF. The CDR3 DNA follows: TGTGCCAGCAGTTACCGGCCACAGGGGGAGTATGGCTACACCTTC. The chain links TRBV6-4 to TRBJ1-2, with 8 nucleotides matching TRBD1. Per germline, CDR1 MRHNA and CDR2 SNTAGT. V gave up 5 bases and J gave up 5 bases; unmatched junction bases: 10. This CDR3 has 15 residues.

The chain recombines TRBV6-5 with TRBJ1-4; no reliable D call. The V and J ends lost 0 bases and 6 bases respectively, with 11 bases between them. Germline V lookup: CDR1 MNHEY, CDR2 SVGAGI. CDR3 size: 15 residues. The CDR3 DNA follows: TGTGCCAGCAGTTACTCGACGGGGTCCTATGAAAAACTGTTTTTT. It translates to CASSYSTGSYEKLFF.

V is TRBV6-1 and J is TRBJ2-7, with 16 bases fitting TRBD2. This CDR3 region has 15 residues. The V gene end was trimmed by 5 bases and the J gene end by 6 bases; junction bases not matched to a gene: 4. Germline-derived CDR1 and CDR2 are MNHNS and SASEGT. CDR3 nucleotide sequence: TGTGCCAGCAGTACCGGGACTAGCGGGGGGGCCGAGCAGTACTTC. Protein sequence: CASSTGTSGGAEQYF.

This chain connects TRBV2 to TRBJ2-2; 7 nucleotides match TRBD2. CDR1 and CDR2 from the germline V gene are SNHLY and FYNNEI. The CDR3 consists of 15 residues. J gave up 3 bases and V 5 bases, and 6 bases lay outside the gene matches. CDR3 amino acids: CASSTLGGYTGELFF. CDR3 DNA sequence: TGTGCCAGCAGTACTTTGGGGGGGTACACCGGGGAGCTGTTTTTT. The whole variable domain, filled in from reference TRBV2 and TRBJ2-2, reads EPEVTQTPSHQVTQMGQEVILRCVPISNHLYFYWYRQILGQKVEFLVSFYNNEISEKSEIFDDQFSVERPDGSNFTLKIRSTKLEDSAMYFCASSTLGGYTGELFFGEGSRLTVL.

The rearrangement uses TRBV30 and TRBJ1-1; the match to TRBD1 covers 7 bases. The CDR3 is made up of 13 amino acids. The germline CDR1 and CDR2 sequences are GTSNPN and SVGIG (reference sequence). Unmatched junction bases numbered 5, after V lost 1 base and J lost 6 bases. The CDR3 sequence is CAWSGDSLAEAFF. In DNA form, the CDR3 reads TGTGCCTGGAGTGGGGACAGTCTCGCTGAAGCTTTCTTT.

This clone showed up just once. The chain employs TRBV4-1 and TRBJ2-1, with a tentative D call TRBD2 (6 bases). Looked up from germline, CDR1 is MGHRA and CDR2 is YSYEKL. This CDR3 region has 14 residues. V lost 2 bases to trimming and J lost 6 bases, with 11 bases between them. CDR3 nucleotides: TGCGCCAGCAGCCAATCGACTAGACGCAATGAGCAGTTCTTC. Its protein product is CASSQSTRRNEQFF.

Concerning this clone itself: One junction end disagrees with the germline gene, perhaps due to a read error. The J gene is TRBJ1-6, the V gene TRBV7-9; TRBD1 agrees at 8 bases. The CDR3 has 16 residues. Germline V gene sequence: CDR1 SEHNR, CDR2 FQNEAQ (reference sequence). CDR3 nucleotides: TGTTCCAGCAGCAAATGGACAGGGACCTCGAATTCACCCCTCCACTTT. It is translated as CSSSKWTGTSNSPLHF.

J is TRBJ2-2 and V is TRBV4-1; D gene uncertain. The germline V gene has CDR1 MGHRA and CDR2 YSYEKL. V was shortened by 1 base and J by 4 bases, with 7 bases between the two germline ends. CDR3 size: 14 residues. CDR3 amino acids: CASSQGSGTGELFF. The CDR3 DNA reads as TGCGCCAGCAGCCAAGGCTCAGGCACCGGGGAGCTGTTTTTT.

The genes are TRBV2 and TRBJ2-1; D is perhaps TRBD1 (6 bases). CDR1 SNHLY and CDR2 FYNNEI come from the germline V gene. The CDR3 runs to 12 residues. V was cut by 5 bases and J by 10 bases, with 12 bases left in between. Written as DNA, the CDR3 is TGTGCCAGCAGTATACAGGGTGGCGAGCAGTTCTTC. This codes for CASSIQGGEQFF. Together with reference TRBV2 and TRBJ2-1, the CDR3 gives the full variable domain: EPEVTQTPSHQVTQMGQEVILRCVPISNHLYFYWYRQILGQKVEFLVSFYNNEISEKSEIFDDQFSVERPDGSNFTLKIRSTKLEDSAMYFCASSIQGGEQFFGPGTRLTVL.

The chain couples TRBV7-9 to TRBJ2-1, with a weak D call TRBD2 (5 bases). Germline CDR1 is SEHNR and CDR2 is FQNEAQ (reference sequence). Trimming pared 5 bases from V and 12 bases from J, leaving 11 bases between. CDR3 length: 11 amino acids. CDR3 DNA: TGTGCCAGCAGCCCTAGCCCTTCGCAGTTCTTC. Translated, it gives CASSPSPSQFF.